What follows are 16 T cell receptor beta chains derived from one specimen sequenced in a study of T-cell reconstitution after alpha-beta-depleted transplantation in children. Preparation of the TCRbeta library used unique molecular identifiers. Via MiXCR, TCRdb re-called the PCR reads, giving one row per CDR3 protein. The sample yields over 150,000 distinct CDR3 sequences, 6.5% to 7.5% seen once. The sample was PBMCs from the stem cell graft donor, taken from the stem cell graft. The receptors come from a human donor who donated a stem cell graft to a child with Wiskott-Aldrich syndrome.

In its sample, this clonotype was seen many times. The chain recombines TRBV6-5 with TRBJ1-3; no firm D call. Germline CDR1 reads MNHEY; CDR2 reads SVGAGI. Trimming left V 4 bases short and J 0 bases short, with 7 bases between. The length of the CDR3 is 14 residues. The CDR3 spells CASSFVSSGNTIYF. For the CDR3, the DNA is TGTGCCAGCAGTTTTGTCAGCTCTGGAAACACCATATATTTT.

In this sample, this clonotype turned up many times. J is TRBJ2-6 and V is TRBV7-2; D is unclear. The CDR3 extends over 15 amino acids. V was shortened by 0 bases and J by 0 bases, with 3 bases between the two germline ends. Germline CDR1 and CDR2: SGHTA and FQGNSA. The CDR3 DNA reads as TGTGCCAGCAGCTTAGCACTCTCTGGGGCCAACGTCCTGACTTTC. Translation: CASSLALSGANVLTF.

This clonotype was seen many times. The genes are TRBV24-1 and TRBJ1-2; D gene ambiguous. The V end lost 4 bases, the J end lost 2 bases, and 7 bases lay between the germline ends. The CDR3 sequence is 13 residues long. The V gene's germline CDR1 is KGHDR and CDR2 SFDVKD. In DNA form, the CDR3 reads TGTGCCACCAGTGACGGGGTAAACTATGGCTACACCTTC. As protein: CATSDGVNYGYTF.

This clonotype was counted many times. This CDR3 reads CASSQGLAEETQYF. CDR3 DNA sequence: TGTGCCAGCAGTCAGGGACTAGCGGAAGAGACCCAGTACTTC. V and J are TRBV12-3 or TRBV12-4 and TRBJ2-5, with 11 bases matching TRBD2. This CDR3 region has 14 residues. Trimming at V came to 5 bases and at J to 3 bases, leaving 2 bases not matched to a gene.

This clonotype was recorded many times. The chain uses TRBV24-1 and TRBJ1-5, with D unclear. This CDR3 comprises 14 residues. The germline gives CDR1 KGHDR, CDR2 SFDVKD. V gave up 4 bases and J gave up 7 bases, with 13 bases separating them. In DNA, the CDR3 is TGTGCCACCAGTGACCAATTGACCGGACAGCCCCAGCATTTT. Its protein product is CATSDQLTGQPQHF.

This clonotype was seen repeatedly, ten times or more. The V and J genes are TRBV12-3 or TRBV12-4 and TRBJ2-5; TRBD1 is a possible D gene (5 bases). The V end was cut by 2 bases, the J end by 7 bases, with 11 bases between. This CDR3 is built from 13 residues. The CDR3 bases are TGTGCCAGCAGTTTATCAGGGTACGGGACCCAGTACTTC. Translating it yields CASSLSGYGTQYF.

This clonotype was recorded at least ten times. The chain has TRBV30 and TRBJ1-2; no clear D. The CDR3 loop spans 15 amino acids. Germline-derived CDR1 and CDR2 are GTSNPN and SVGIG (reference sequence). V shed 3 bases and J shed 7 bases, with 21 bases lying between them. CDR3 in DNA: TGTGCCTGGAGCGCCCCAGGACCGGGCCTGGGTGGCTACACCTTC. Its translation is CAWSAPGPGLGGYTF.

This clonotype has at least ten counts. CDR3 in amino acids: CASSATGAAKNIQYF. The DNA for the CDR3 is TGTGCCAGCAGTGCAACAGGGGCGGCCAAAAACATTCAGTACTTC. The chain uses TRBV6-1 and TRBJ2-4, with TRBD1 matching 7 bases. The trim removed 4 bases at V and 1 base at J, leaving 4 bases unmatched. CDR3 size: 15 residues. Per germline, CDR1 MNHNS and CDR2 SASEGT.

This clonotype was observed many times. The chain recombines TRBV2 with TRBJ2-7; D possibly uses TRBD1 or TRBD2 (5 bases each). The CDR3 is 12 amino acids. CDR1 and CDR2 (germline): SNHLY, FYNNEI. Trimming left V 10 bases short and J 2 bases short, with 12 bases between. The CDR3 sequence: CAITGTAYEQYF. CDR3 DNA: TGTGCCATTACCGGGACGGCCTACGAGCAGTACTTC.

This clonotype was recorded at least ten times. The chain employs TRBV10-2 and TRBJ2-1, with 13 bases identical to TRBD2. The CDR3 is made up of 16 amino acids. CDR1 and CDR2 (germline): WSHSY, SAAADI. The J segment lost 3 bases and the V segment lost 7 bases, leaving 6 bases of the junction unmatched. CDR3 in DNA: TGCGCCAGCAAAGGGACTAGCGGGAATAACTACAATGAGCAGTTCTTC. Translating gives CASKGTSGNNYNEQFF.

This clonotype was counted at least ten times. This chain uses TRBV12-3 or TRBV12-4 with TRBJ1-5, with a tentative D call TRBD1 (5 bases). The CDR3 consists of 14 residues. V was shortened by 2 bases and J by 3 bases, with 8 bases between the two germline ends. CDR3 bases: TGTGCCAGCAGTTTACAGGGTGACAATCAGCCCCAGCATTTT. Its translation: CASSLQGDNQPQHF.

There are a few counts of this clonotype. The chain recombines TRBV29-1 with TRBJ1-1; perhaps TRBD1 as D (5 bases). V lost 6 bases and J 2 bases, leaving 16 bases between the germline ends. Germline V lookup: CDR1 SQVTM, CDR2 ANQGSEA. The CDR3 covers 14 residues. CDR3 amino acids: CSVRDARPNTEAFF. The CDR3 nucleotides are TGCAGCGTCCGGGACGCGAGGCCAAACACTGAAGCTTTCTTT.

With respect to this clonotype: A much larger clonotype is one base distant, so this may be a read error. The chain employs TRBV20-1 and TRBJ2-2; possible D gene TRBD1, 6 bases. Germline V CDR1 and CDR2: DFQATT, SNEGSKA (reference sequence). With 7 bases removed from V and 1 base from J, the gap between germline ends came to 13 bases. The length of the CDR3 is 14 residues. As DNA, the CDR3 is TGCAGTGATAAAGGGGGAAGGAACACCGGGGAGCTGTTTTTT. It translates to CSDKGGRNTGELFF.

A few counts support this clonotype. The DNA for the CDR3 is TGTGCCAGCAGCTTACTCTGGACCAACTATGGCTACACCTTC. Translating gives CASSLLWTNYGYTF. The chain employs TRBV7-2 and TRBJ1-2; D gene unclear. The CDR3 is made up of 14 amino acids. Per germline, CDR1 SGHTA and CDR2 FQGNSA. The germline V and J ends were trimmed by 2 bases and 2 bases, with 9 bases remaining between them.

This clonotype occurred a few times. The chain combines TRBV24-1 with TRBJ2-7; D is unclear. CDR3 length: 13 residues. Germline V lookup: CDR1 KGHDR, CDR2 SFDVKD. V was cut by 6 bases and J by 1 base, with 9 bases left in between. CDR3 in amino acids: CATSQARSYEQYF. CDR3 sequence (DNA): TGTGCCACCAGTCAGGCGCGATCCTACGAGCAGTACTTC.

This clonotype was recorded a few times. The chain combines TRBV7-2 with TRBJ1-5; D gene uncertain. V lost 5 bases, J lost 5 bases, and 10 bases lay in between. Germline CDR1 and CDR2: SGHTA and FQGNSA. The CDR3 loop spans 13 amino acids. CDR3 nucleotide sequence: TGTGCCAGCAGCCCCCATTGGGATCAGCCCCAGCATTTT. This gives the protein CASSPHWDQPQHF.